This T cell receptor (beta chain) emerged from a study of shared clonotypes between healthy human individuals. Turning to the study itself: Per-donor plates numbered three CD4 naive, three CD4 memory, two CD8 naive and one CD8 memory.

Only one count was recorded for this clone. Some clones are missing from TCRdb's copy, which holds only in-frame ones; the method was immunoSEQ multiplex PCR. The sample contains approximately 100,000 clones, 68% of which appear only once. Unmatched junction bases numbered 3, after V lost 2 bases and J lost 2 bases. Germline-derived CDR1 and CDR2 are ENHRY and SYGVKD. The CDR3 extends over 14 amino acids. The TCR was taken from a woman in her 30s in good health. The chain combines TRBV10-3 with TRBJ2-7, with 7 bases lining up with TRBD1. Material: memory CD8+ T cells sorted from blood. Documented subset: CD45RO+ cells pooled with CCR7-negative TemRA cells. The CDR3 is CAISEGDSAYEQYF. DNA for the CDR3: TGTGCCATCAGTGAGGGGGACAGTGCCTACGAGCAGTACTTC.